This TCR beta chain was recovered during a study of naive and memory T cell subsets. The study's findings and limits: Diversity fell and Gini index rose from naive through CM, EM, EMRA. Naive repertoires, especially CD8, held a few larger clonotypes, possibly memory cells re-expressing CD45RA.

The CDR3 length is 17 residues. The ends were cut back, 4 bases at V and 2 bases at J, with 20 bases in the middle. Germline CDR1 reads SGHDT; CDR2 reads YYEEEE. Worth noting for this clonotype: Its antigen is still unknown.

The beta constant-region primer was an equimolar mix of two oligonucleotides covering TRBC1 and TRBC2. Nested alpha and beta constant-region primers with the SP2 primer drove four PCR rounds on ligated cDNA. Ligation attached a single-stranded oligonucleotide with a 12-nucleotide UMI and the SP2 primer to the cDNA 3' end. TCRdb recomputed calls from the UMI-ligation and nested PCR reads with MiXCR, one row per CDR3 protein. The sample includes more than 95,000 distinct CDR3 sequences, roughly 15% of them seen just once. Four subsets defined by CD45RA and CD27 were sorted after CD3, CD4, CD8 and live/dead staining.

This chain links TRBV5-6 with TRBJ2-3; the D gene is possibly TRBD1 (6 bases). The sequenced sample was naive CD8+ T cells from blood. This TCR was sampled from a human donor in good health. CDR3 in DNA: TGTGCCAGCAGCAATTGGGGGCCGCCGTCCCCCACAGATACGCAGTATTTT. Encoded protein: CASSNWGPPSPTDTQYF.